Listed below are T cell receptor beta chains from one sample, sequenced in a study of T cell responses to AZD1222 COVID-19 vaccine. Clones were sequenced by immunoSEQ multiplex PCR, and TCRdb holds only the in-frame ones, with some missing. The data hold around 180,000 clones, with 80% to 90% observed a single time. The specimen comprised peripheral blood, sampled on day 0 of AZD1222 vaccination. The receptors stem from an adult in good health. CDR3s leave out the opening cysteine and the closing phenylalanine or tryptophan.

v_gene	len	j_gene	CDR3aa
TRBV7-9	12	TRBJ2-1	ASSLEDRADEQF
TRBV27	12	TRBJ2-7	ASSHRGPIYEQY
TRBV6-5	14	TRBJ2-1	ASSYVLAGVSNEQF
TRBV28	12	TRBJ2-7	ASSYGPYSYEQY
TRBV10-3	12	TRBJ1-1	AISRAGKNTEAF
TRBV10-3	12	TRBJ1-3	AIESDRSGNTIY
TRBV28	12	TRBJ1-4	ASSGGATNEKLF
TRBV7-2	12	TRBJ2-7	ASSARDGPYEQY
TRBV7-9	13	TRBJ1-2	ASSLVVERAEGYT
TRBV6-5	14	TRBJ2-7	ASSYSSRPYSYEQY
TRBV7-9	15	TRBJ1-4	ASSLDRDRGLNEKLF
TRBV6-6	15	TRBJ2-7	ASSLRGEGQFPYEQY
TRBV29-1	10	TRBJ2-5	SVGHRRETQY
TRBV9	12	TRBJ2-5	ASSVVPRGGTQY
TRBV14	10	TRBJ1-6	ASSQDRSPLH
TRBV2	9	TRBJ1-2	ASSSNYGYT
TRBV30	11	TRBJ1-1	AWRTQENTEAF
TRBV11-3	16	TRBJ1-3	ASSLDPSGQGSGNTIY
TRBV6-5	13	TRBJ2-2	ASSRGLPPSRELF
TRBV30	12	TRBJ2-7	AWSGLAEAYEQY
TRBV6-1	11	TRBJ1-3	ASSEISGNTIY
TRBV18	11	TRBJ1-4	ASSRDSSEKLF
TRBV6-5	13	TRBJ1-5	ASSLPRDTREPQH
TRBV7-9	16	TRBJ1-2	ASSLARFWTHEDYGYT
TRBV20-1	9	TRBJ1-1	SAPVNTEAF
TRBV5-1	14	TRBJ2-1	ASSPDPAGGYNEQF
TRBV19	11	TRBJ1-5	ASSRGVDQPQH
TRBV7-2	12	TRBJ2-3	ASTATGGRITQY
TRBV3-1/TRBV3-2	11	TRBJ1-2	ASSQGGNYGYT
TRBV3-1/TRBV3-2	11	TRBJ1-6	ASSQNSYSPLH
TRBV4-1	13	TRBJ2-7	ASSQGGQGASEQY
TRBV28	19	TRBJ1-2	ASSFPASSGVGKKGNYGYT
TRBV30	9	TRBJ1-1	AWKGFSEAF
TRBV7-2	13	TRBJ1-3	ASSLRSQTGNTIY
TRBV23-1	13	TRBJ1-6	ASSGHGTGDSPLH
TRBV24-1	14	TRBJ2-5	ATSDLSAAPQETQY
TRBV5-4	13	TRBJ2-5	ASSFRSGGGETQY
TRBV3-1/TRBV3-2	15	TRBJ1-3	ASSPRTASVSGNTIY
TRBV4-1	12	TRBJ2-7	ASSQDLRGWEQY
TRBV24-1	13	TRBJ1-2	ATSDESGTGHGYT
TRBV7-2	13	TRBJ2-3	ASSQRGGGRYTQY
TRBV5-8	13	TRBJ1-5	ASSPGTGKIQPQH
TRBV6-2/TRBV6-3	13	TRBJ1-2	ASSRAGQGNYGYT
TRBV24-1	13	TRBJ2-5	ATARAGQGEETQY
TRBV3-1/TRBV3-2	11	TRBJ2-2	ASSLTSPGELF
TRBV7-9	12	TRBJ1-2	ASSPSGRAGGYT
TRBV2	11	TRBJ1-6	ASRWEGNSPLH
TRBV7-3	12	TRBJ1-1	ASSPASTNTEAF
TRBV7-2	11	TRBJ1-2	ASGKDRDYGYT
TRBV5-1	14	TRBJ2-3	ASSLLTGAQTDTQY